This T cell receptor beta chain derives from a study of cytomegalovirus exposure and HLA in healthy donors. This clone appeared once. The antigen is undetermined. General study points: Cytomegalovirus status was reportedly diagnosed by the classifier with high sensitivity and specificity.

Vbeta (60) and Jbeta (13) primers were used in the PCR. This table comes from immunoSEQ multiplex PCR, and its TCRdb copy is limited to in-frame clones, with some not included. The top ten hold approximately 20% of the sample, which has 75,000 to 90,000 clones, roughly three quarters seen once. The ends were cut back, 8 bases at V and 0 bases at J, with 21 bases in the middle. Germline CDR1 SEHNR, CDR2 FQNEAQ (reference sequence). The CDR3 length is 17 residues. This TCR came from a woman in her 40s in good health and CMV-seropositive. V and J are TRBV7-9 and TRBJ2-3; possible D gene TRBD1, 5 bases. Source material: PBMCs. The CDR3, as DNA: TGTGCCAGCTTTGGGCCCTCGACAGCTACTAGCACAGATACGCAGTATTTT. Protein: CASFGPSTATSTDTQYF.